This T cell receptor (beta chain) came from a study of cytomegalovirus exposure and HLA in healthy donors. Notes on the study in general: TCR beta sequences numbering 15,000 to 20,000 were associated with HLA alleles at 0.05 false discovery rate in a later analysis.

The CDR3 spans 17 residues. Germline V gives CDR1 MRHNA, CDR2 SNTAGT. V was pared by 5 bases and J by 0 bases, with 17 bases between. A remark on this clone: Antigen specificity is unknown.

Primers for the PCR totalled 60 Vbeta and 13 Jbeta. The method was immunoSEQ multiplex PCR; TCRdb's version includes in-frame clones alone and lacks a portion of them. The table lists about 160,000 clones, 75% to 90% of them singletons. The rearrangement links TRBV6-4 to TRBJ2-1, with a possible D match to TRBD1 (6 bases). The receptor comes from a boy under 10 years old in good health and CMV-seronegative. The specimen sequenced was PBMCs. DNA of the CDR3: TGTGCCAGCAGTCGTGACGGGACACCGAGCTCCTACAATGAGCAGTTCTTC. Amino acids: CASSRDGTPSSYNEQFF.